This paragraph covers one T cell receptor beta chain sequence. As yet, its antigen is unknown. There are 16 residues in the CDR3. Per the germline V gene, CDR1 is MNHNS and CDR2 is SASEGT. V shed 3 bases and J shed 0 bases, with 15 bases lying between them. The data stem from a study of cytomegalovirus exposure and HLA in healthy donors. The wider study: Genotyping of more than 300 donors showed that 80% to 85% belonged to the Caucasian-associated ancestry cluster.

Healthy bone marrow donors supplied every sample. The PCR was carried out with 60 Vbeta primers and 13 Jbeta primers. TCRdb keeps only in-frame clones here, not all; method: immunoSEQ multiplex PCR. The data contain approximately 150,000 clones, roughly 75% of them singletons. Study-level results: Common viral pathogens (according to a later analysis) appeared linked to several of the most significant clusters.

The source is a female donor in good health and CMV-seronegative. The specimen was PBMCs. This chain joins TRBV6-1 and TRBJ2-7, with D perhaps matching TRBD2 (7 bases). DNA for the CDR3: TGTGCCAGCAGTGACCCGGGGGGCAGGTCCTCCTACGAGCAGTACTTC. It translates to CASSDPGGRSSYEQYF.